One and the same sample provided the 31 T cell receptor beta chains below, sequenced in a study of shared clonotypes between healthy human individuals. Profiled with immunoSEQ multiplex PCR; TCRdb holds only in-frame clones, not every one. Among some 680,000 clones listed, roughly 73% were seen once. Sample: memory CD4+ T cells sorted from blood. Stated subset: CD45RA-negative fraction. The receptors were gathered from a woman aged 30 to 39 in good health.

J is TRBJ1-5 and V is TRBV30; 9 bases align to TRBD1. Germline CDR1 is GTSNPN and CDR2 is SVGIG (reference sequence). Unmatched junction bases numbered 0, after V lost 5 bases and J lost 4 bases. The CDR3 sequence is 12 residues long. The CDR3 protein is CAWGTGNQPQHF. In nucleotides, the CDR3 is TGTGCCTGGGGGACAGGGAATCAGCCCCAGCATTTT.

This CDR3 is CASSLGLVTGANVLTF. The CDR3 DNA is TGCGCCAGCAGCTTGGGCCTCGTGACTGGGGCCAACGTCCTGACTTTC. The chain carries TRBV5-1 and TRBJ2-6; no reliable D call. This CDR3 contains 16 residues. The ends were cut back, 0 bases at V and 2 bases at J, with 9 bases in the middle. Germline values: CDR1 SGHRS, CDR2 YFSETQ.

The chain employs TRBV25-1 and TRBJ2-5, with 8 bases identical to TRBD1. With 3 bases clipped from V and 5 bases from J, the junction kept 5 bases outside the gene matches. Germline assignment: CDR1 MGHDK and CDR2 SYGVNS. The CDR3 has 14 residues. CDR3 in DNA: TGTGCCAGCAGTGACAGGGGGCTACGGGAGACCCAGTACTTC. Encoded protein: CASSDRGLRETQYF.

This chain connects TRBV5-5 to TRBJ2-7; TRBD1 matches at 8 bases. The germline CDR1 and CDR2 sequences are SGHKS and YYEKEE (reference sequence). V lost 1 base and J lost 5; bases outside the gene matches: 11. The CDR3 contains 16 residues. For the CDR3, the DNA is TGTGCCAGCAGCTTGCGGTTGGACAGGGTACGGGACGAGCAGTACTTC. It is translated as CASSLRLDRVRDEQYF.

This chain joins TRBV7-9 and TRBJ2-7, with 9 nucleotides matching TRBD1. V shed 5 bases and J 0 bases; nucleotides not matched to a gene: 5. In germline, CDR1 is SEHNR, CDR2 FQNEAQ (reference sequence). The CDR3 spans 15 residues. CDR3 coding DNA: TGTGCCAGCAGCCGACAGGGGGAGGGCTCCTACGAGCAGTACTTC. Protein product: CASSRQGEGSYEQYF.

CDR3: CASSQRGQAKPTDTQYF. The CDR3 coding sequence is TGTGCCAGCAGTCAAAGGGGACAGGCCAAACCCACAGATACGCAGTATTTT. This rearrangement joins TRBV28 to TRBJ2-3, with TRBD1 identical over 8 bases. The CDR3 is made up of 17 amino acids. Unmatched junction bases numbered 12, after V lost 5 bases and J lost 2 bases. The V gene's germline CDR1 is MDHEN and CDR2 SYDVKM. The full variable domain, rest sourced from reference TRBV28 and TRBJ2-3, is DVKVTQSSRYLVKRTGEKVFLECVQDMDHENMFWYRQDPGLGLRLIYFSYDVKMKEKGDIPEGYSVSREKKERFSLILESASTNQTSMYLCASSQRGQAKPTDTQYFGPGTRLTVL.

The chain recombines TRBV10-2 with TRBJ2-1; the D gene could be TRBD1 or TRBD2 (5 bases each). Germline V CDR1 and CDR2: WSHSY, SAAADI. V was trimmed by 1 base and J by 8 bases, leaving 15 bases between them. The CDR3 extends over 15 amino acids. The CDR3 spells CASSELATDKDEQFF. The CDR3 coding sequence is TGCGCCAGCAGTGAGTTAGCGACAGATAAGGATGAGCAGTTCTTC.

V is TRBV14 and J is TRBJ2-7; 7 bases map to TRBD1. V dropped 5 bases and J dropped 4; count of bases not matched to a gene: 11. The CDR3 loop spans 15 amino acids. Germline loops: CDR1 SGHDN, CDR2 FVKESK. CDR3 DNA sequence: TGTGCCAGCAGCGCAGGGCGAGGGGGCATTTACGAGCAGTACTTC. Translating it yields CASSAGRGGIYEQYF.

The J gene is TRBJ2-1, the V gene TRBV2; TRBD2 aligns across 8 bases. CDR3 length: 14 residues. Per germline, CDR1 SNHLY and CDR2 FYNNEI. The J segment lost 7 bases and the V segment lost 4 bases, leaving 6 bases of the junction unmatched. The CDR3 DNA follows: TGTGCCAGCAGTGGTAGCGGGGCGTCTAATGAGCAGTTCTTC. This translates into CASSGSGASNEQFF.

The chain employs TRBV7-2 and TRBJ2-1, with 8 bases matching TRBD2. Germline CDR1 reads SGHTA; CDR2 reads FQGNSA. The CDR3 spans 15 residues. V lost 5 bases, J lost 6 bases, and 9 bases stayed unmatched. The CDR3 bases are TGTGCCAGCAGCAGACGGACTAGCTCCGGCAATGAGCAGTTCTTC. Translation: CASSRRTSSGNEQFF.

This clone occurred once. The chain joins TRBV2 to TRBJ1-4, with TRBD1 matching 9 bases. This CDR3 is built from 15 residues. V was pared by 3 bases and J by 7 bases, with 6 bases of the junction left unmatched. Per the germline V gene, CDR1 is SNHLY and CDR2 is FYNNEI. DNA of the CDR3: TGTGCCAGCAGTGATCAGACAGGGGGATCTGAAAAACTGTTTTTT. Translation gives CASSDQTGGSEKLFF.

The genes are TRBV4-1 and TRBJ2-5, with D perhaps TRBD2 (6 bases). CDR3 length equals 13 residues. Trimming removed 4 bases from V and 3 bases from J, with 9 bases in between. Germline lookup yields CDR1 MGHRA and CDR2 YSYEKL. The CDR3 DNA is TGCGCCAGCAGCCTTCAGCGGGAAGAGACCCAGTACTTC. Translated, it gives CASSLQREETQYF.

The chain employs TRBV6-5 and TRBJ1-5; tentative D call: TRBD1 (6 bases). V was cut by 7 bases and J by 1 base, with 14 bases left in between. This CDR3 comprises 15 residues. CDR1 and CDR2 (germline): MNHEY, SVGAGI. The CDR3 nucleotides are TGTGCCAGCAAGGGGGGGGTGTGGAGCAATCAGCCCCAGCATTTT. Encoded protein: CASKGGVWSNQPQHF.

This clone appeared many times. This rearrangement joins TRBV11-2 to TRBJ2-1, with D tentatively TRBD2 (5 bases). Germline values: CDR1 SGHAT, CDR2 FQNNGV. CDR3 size: 16 residues. V lost 0 bases, J lost 6 bases, and 15 bases lay in between. The CDR3 loop reads CASSLDALAEINEQFF. DNA of the CDR3: TGTGCCAGCAGCTTAGACGCGCTAGCCGAGATCAATGAGCAGTTCTTC.

This clone was seen a handful of times. A read error may account for a junction end that differs from germline. V is TRBV2 and J is TRBJ2-7; tentative D call: TRBD1 (6 bases). CDR3 length: 10 amino acids. The V gene's germline CDR1 is SNHLY and CDR2 FYNNEI. In DNA, the CDR3 is TGTGCCAGCGAGAAACAGGGAGAGGTTTTC. It codes for CASEKQGEVF. The full variable domain, rest sourced from reference TRBV2 and TRBJ2-7, is EPEVTQTPSHQVTQMGQEVILRCVPISNHLYFYWYRQILGQKVEFLVSFYNNEISEKSEIFDDQFSVERPDGSNFTLKIRSTKLEDSAMYFCASEKQGEVFGPGTRLTVT.

The rearrangement joins TRBV28 to TRBJ1-4; 11 bases align to TRBD1. The CDR3 extends over 14 amino acids. After removal of 6 bases from V and 4 bases from J, the junction contained 1 base not matched to a gene. CDR1 is MDHEN and CDR2 is SYDVKM in the germline V gene. The CDR3 DNA is TGTGCCAGCAGAGGGACAGGGGGTAATGAAAAACTGTTTTTT. Its translation is CASRGTGGNEKLFF.

This clone was observed a few times. This sequence joins TRBV27 and TRBJ2-5, with D maybe TRBD2 (6 bases). Germline CDR1 reads MNHEY; CDR2 reads SMNVEV (reference sequence). CDR3 length equals 13 residues. V was pared by 3 bases and J by 3 bases, with 8 bases between. The CDR3 bases are TGTGCCAGCAGTTTCCCGGGGGAAGAGACCCAGTACTTC. Translation: CASSFPGEETQYF.

V and J are TRBV6-1 and TRBJ2-2; D remains ambiguous. CDR3 length: 13 amino acids. Germline values: CDR1 MNHNS, CDR2 SASEGT. The V gene lost 7 bases and the J gene lost 6 bases, with 12 bases spanning the gap. CDR3 in amino acids: CASKPPTPGELFF. The CDR3 nucleotides read TGTGCCAGCAAGCCCCCGACACCCGGGGAGCTGTTTTTT.

This chain links TRBV7-2 with TRBJ2-3; D ambiguous. The CDR3 spans 14 residues. Germline V CDR1 and CDR2: SGHTA, FQGNSA. Trimming took 2 bases from V and 1 from J, leaving 7 bases between them. CDR3 nucleotides: TGTGCCAGCAGCTTATGGCGGCGCACAGATACGCAGTATTTT. Residues: CASSLWRRTDTQYF.

The V gene is TRBV18, the J gene TRBJ1-1; D is possibly TRBD1 (5 bases). Per germline, CDR1 KGHSH and CDR2 LQKENI. V was trimmed by 3 bases and J by 0 bases, leaving 11 bases between them. The length of the CDR3 is 15 residues. The DNA of the CDR3 is TGTGCCAGCTCACCTCGCGGGGGGTTGAACACTGAAGCTTTCTTT. Amino acid sequence: CASSPRGGLNTEAFF.

This clone has a count of ten or more. The chain joins TRBV2 to TRBJ2-1, with TRBD2 matching over 9 bases. The germline V gene has CDR1 SNHLY and CDR2 FYNNEI. V shed 2 bases, J shed 9 bases, and the junction held 11 bases outside the gene matches. The CDR3 covers 16 residues. The CDR3: CASSEIGSGRLSEQFF. The CDR3 region has the DNA TGTGCCAGCAGTGAAATTGGTAGCGGGAGACTCAGTGAGCAGTTCTTC.

This rearrangement joins TRBV7-9 to TRBJ2-7, with D perhaps TRBD1 (5 bases). The CDR3 consists of 15 residues. Trimming shortened V by 2 bases and J by 3 bases, and 14 bases separated the two germline ends. Germline values: CDR1 SEHNR, CDR2 FQNEAQ (reference sequence). CDR3 nucleotide sequence: TGTGCCAGCAGCTTACAGGGCCAACGCTTCTACGAGCAGTACTTC. It codes for CASSLQGQRFYEQYF.

A word on this clone: The same CDR3 arises from other DNA sequences in this sample as well. The genes are TRBV11-2 and TRBJ2-1; D is ambiguous. V was trimmed by 1 base and J by 3 bases, leaving 4 bases between them. Germline CDR1 reads SGHAT; CDR2 reads FQNNGV. The CDR3 contains 13 residues. This CDR3 is CASSLGNYNEQFF. CDR3 nucleotide sequence: TGTGCCAGCAGCTTAGGTAACTACAATGAGCAGTTCTTC.

To note about this clone: This sample includes further DNA sequences coding for the same CDR3. The J gene is TRBJ1-5, the V gene TRBV28; 7 nucleotides align to TRBD1. Germline CDR1 and CDR2: MDHEN and SYDVKM. V shed 6 bases and J 0 bases; nucleotides not matched to a gene: 5. The CDR3 loop spans 15 amino acids. The CDR3 DNA follows: TGTGCCAGCAGCGATCAGGGGGTTAGCAATCAGCCCCAGCATTTT. This encodes CASSDQGVSNQPQHF.

The chain employs TRBV4-1 and TRBJ2-7; 8 nucleotides match TRBD2. Trimming at V came to 2 bases and at J to 2 bases, leaving 8 bases not matched to a gene. The length of the CDR3 is 16 residues. Germline V gene data show CDR1 as MGHRA and CDR2 as YSYEKL. CDR3 in DNA: TGCGCCAGCAGCCAATTTGACGGGAGGGCCGCCTACGAGCAGTACTTC. The encoded protein is CASSQFDGRAAYEQYF.

The chain combines TRBV5-1 with TRBJ2-1, with D unclear. The ends were cut back, 7 bases at V and 8 bases at J, with 25 bases in the middle. The CDR3 length is 16 residues. Germline CDR1 SGHRS, CDR2 YFSETQ. The CDR3 protein is CASSLDEQFLRYEQFF. For the CDR3, the DNA is TGCGCCAGCTCCCTCGATGAACAGTTCCTTAGGTATGAGCAGTTCTTC.

The chain carries TRBV28 and TRBJ1-2, with 7 bases fitting TRBD1. V was clipped by 2 bases and J by 7 bases; unmatched bases: 1. The CDR3 consists of 12 residues. Germline lookup yields CDR1 MDHEN and CDR2 SYDVKM. CDR3 protein: CASSLRDSGYTF. The DNA of the CDR3 is TGTGCCAGCAGTTTAAGGGACAGTGGCTACACCTTC.

The chain employs TRBV4-2 and TRBJ1-5; D call uncertain. Germline CDR1 and CDR2: LGHNA and YNFKEQ. Trimming removed 5 bases at V and 4 bases at J, with 12 bases between. The CDR3 sequence is 14 residues long. DNA of the CDR3: TGTGCCAGCAGCATTAGACACTCTAATCAGCCCCAGCATTTT. Amino acid sequence: CASSIRHSNQPQHF.

This clone has only a few counts. This chain connects TRBV10-2 to TRBJ1-1, with D uncertain. V was trimmed by 5 bases and J by 1 base, leaving 5 bases between them. The CDR3 totals 12 residues. CDR1 and CDR2 from the germline V gene are WSHSY and SAAADI. The CDR3 is CASSKGNTEAFF. The CDR3 DNA follows: TGCGCCAGCAGTAAGGGGAACACTGAAGCTTTCTTT.

The CDR3 nucleotides read TGCGCCAGCAGCGTAAAGAGGGCAAGGGAGACCCAGTACTTC. Its translation: CASSVKRARETQYF. The chain employs TRBV5-1 and TRBJ2-5; D may be TRBD2 (5 bases). Germline V gene sequence: CDR1 SGHRS, CDR2 YFSETQ. Trimming stripped 4 bases from V and 5 bases from J, with 15 bases between. The CDR3 has 14 amino acids.

This clone showed up just once. This chain links TRBV28 with TRBJ2-7; D remains unclear. With 6 bases removed from V and 2 bases from J, the gap between germline ends came to 20 bases. Germline CDR1 is MDHEN and CDR2 is SYDVKM. The CDR3 is 16 amino acids. The CDR3 bases are TGTGCCAGCAGGGGTGGGTGGATGGGCGGTCCCTACGAGCAGTACTTC. Translated: CASRGGWMGGPYEQYF.